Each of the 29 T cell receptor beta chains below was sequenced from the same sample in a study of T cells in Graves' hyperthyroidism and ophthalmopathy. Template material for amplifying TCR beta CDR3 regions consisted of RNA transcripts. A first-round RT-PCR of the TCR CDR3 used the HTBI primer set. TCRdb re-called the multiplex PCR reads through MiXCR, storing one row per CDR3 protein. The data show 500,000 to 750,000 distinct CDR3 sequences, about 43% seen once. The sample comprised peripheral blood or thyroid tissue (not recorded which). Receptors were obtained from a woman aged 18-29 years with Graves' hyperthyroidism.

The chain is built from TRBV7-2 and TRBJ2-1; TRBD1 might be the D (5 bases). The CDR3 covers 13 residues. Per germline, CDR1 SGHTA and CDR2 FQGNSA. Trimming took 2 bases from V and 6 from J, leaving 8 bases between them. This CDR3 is CASSLLQGNEQFF. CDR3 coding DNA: TGTGCCAGCAGCTTACTCCAGGGCAATGAGCAGTTCTTC.

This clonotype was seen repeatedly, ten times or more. CDR3 in amino acids: CASSLLTRGTEAFF. Written as DNA, the CDR3 is TGTGCCAGCAGCCTTCTCACTCGGGGCACTGAAGCTTTCTTT. The chain recombines TRBV7-9 with TRBJ1-1; D gene ambiguous. In germline, CDR1 is SEHNR, CDR2 FQNEAQ (reference sequence). V lost 5 bases, J lost 4 bases, and 14 bases lay in between. The CDR3 has 14 residues.

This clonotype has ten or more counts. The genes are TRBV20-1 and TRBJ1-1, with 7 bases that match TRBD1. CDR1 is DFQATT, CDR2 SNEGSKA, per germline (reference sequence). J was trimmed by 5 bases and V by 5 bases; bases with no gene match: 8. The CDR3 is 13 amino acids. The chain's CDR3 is CSALGQLETEAFF. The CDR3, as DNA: TGCAGTGCTCTGGGACAGCTGGAGACTGAAGCTTTCTTT.

The CDR3 loop is CASSLDGTGPYGYTF. The CDR3 coding sequence is TGTGCCAGCAGCTTAGACGGGACAGGTCCATACGGCTACACCTTC. The rearrangement links TRBV11-3 to TRBJ1-2; the match to TRBD1 covers 8 bases. This CDR3 region has 15 residues. V shed 0 bases, J shed 8 bases, and the junction held 8 bases outside the gene matches. From germline, CDR1 is SGHNT and CDR2 YENEEA.

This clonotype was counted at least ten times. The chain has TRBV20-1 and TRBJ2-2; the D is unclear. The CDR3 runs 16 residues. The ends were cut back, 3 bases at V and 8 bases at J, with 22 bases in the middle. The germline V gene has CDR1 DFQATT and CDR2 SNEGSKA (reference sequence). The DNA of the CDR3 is TGCAGTGCTAGTAAAGGGTTGGCGGCCCCTCTTGGGGAGCTGTTTTTT. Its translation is CSASKGLAAPLGELFF.

CDR3 residues: CSARIAGQNTEAFF. The CDR3 DNA follows: TGCAGTGCTAGGATAGCGGGGCAGAACACTGAAGCTTTCTTT. This chain joins TRBV20-1 and TRBJ1-1; perhaps TRBD1 as D (5 bases). CDR1 and CDR2 from the germline V gene are DFQATT and SNEGSKA (reference sequence). The CDR3 contains 14 residues. V was shortened by 3 bases and J by 1 base, with 12 bases between the two germline ends.

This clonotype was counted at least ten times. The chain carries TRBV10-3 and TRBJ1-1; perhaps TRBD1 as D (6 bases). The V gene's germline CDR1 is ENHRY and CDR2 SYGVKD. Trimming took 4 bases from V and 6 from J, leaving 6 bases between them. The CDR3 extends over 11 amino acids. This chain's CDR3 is CAISGTAEAFF. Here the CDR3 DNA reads TGTGCCATCAGTGGGACAGCTGAAGCTTTCTTT.

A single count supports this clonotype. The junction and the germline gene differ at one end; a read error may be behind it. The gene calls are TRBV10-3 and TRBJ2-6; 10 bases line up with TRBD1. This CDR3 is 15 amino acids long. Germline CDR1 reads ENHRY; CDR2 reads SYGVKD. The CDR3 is CAISEPDRGRGTEAF. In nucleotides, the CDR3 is TGTGCCATCAGTGAGCCCGACAGGGGGCGCGGCACTGAAGCTTTC.

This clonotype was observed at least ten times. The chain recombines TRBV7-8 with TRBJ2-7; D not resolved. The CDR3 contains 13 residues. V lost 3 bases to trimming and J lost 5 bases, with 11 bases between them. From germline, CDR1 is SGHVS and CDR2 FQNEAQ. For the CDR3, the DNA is TGTGCCAGCAGCTTGCCCCCGTTACACGAGCAGTACTTC. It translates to CASSLPPLHEQYF.

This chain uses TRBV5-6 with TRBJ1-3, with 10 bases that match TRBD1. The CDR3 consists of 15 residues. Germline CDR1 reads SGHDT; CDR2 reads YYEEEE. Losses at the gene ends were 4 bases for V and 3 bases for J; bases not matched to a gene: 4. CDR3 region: CASSSRDRGGNTIYF. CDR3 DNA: TGTGCCAGCAGCAGCCGGGACAGGGGTGGAAACACCATATATTTT.

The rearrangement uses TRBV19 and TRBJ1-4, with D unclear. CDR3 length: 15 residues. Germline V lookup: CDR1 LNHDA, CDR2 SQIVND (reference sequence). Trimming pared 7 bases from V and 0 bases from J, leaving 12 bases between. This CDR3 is CASKKQDSTNEKLFF. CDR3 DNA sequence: TGTGCCAGTAAAAAACAAGATTCAACTAATGAAAAACTGTTTTTT.

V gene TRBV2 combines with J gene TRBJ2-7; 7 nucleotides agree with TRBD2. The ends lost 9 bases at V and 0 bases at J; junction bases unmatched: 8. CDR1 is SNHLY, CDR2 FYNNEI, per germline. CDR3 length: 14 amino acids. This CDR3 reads CASGEWGGSYEQYF. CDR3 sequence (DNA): TGTGCCAGTGGCGAGTGGGGGGGCTCCTACGAGCAGTACTTC.

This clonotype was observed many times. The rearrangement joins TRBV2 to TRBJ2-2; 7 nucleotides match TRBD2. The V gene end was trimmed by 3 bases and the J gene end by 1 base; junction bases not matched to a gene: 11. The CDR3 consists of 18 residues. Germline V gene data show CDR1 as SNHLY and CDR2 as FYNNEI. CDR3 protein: CASSEGGLSVRNTGELFF. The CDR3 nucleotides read TGTGCCAGCAGTGAGGGGGGACTATCGGTTCGGAACACCGGGGAGCTGTTTTTT.

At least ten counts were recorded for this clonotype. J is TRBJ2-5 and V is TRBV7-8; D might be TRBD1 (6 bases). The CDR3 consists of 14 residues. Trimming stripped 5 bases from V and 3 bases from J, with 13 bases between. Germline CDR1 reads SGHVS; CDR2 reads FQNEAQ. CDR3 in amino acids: CASSRYQGKETQYF. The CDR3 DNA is TGTGCCAGCAGCCGATACCAGGGGAAAGAGACCCAGTACTTC.

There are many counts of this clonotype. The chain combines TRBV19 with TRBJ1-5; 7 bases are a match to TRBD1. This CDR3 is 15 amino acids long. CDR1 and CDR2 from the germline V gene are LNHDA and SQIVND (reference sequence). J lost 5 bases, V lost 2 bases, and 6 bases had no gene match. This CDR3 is CASSISGTVYQPQHF. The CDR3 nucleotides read TGTGCCAGTAGTATATCCGGGACAGTTTATCAGCCCCAGCATTTT. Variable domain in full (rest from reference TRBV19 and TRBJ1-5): DGGITQSPKYLFRKEGQNVTLSCEQNLNHDAMYWYRQDPGQGLRLIYYSQIVNDFQKGDIAEGYSVSREKKESFPLTVTSAQKNPTAFYLCASSISGTVYQPQHFGDGTRLSIL.

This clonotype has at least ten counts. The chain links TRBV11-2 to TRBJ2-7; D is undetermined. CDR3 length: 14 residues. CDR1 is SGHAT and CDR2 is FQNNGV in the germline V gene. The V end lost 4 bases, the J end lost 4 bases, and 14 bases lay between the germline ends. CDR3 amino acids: CASSSNRRQYEQYF. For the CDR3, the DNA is TGTGCCAGCAGCTCCAACCGACGGCAGTACGAGCAGTACTTC.

CDR3 sequence: CASSKTPGQEDEKLFF. Written as DNA, the CDR3 is TGTGCCAGCAGCAAAACCCCCGGACAGGAGGACGAAAAACTGTTTTTT. This chain connects TRBV3-2 to TRBJ1-4; the table's D call, TRBD1, has no DNA check behind it. TRBV3-2 is designated a pseudogene. The CDR3 runs to 16 residues.

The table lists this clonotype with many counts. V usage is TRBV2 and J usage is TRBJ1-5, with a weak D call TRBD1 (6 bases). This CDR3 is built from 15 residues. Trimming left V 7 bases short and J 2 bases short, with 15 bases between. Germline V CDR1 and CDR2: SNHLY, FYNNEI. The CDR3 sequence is CASTGAGGGNQPQHF. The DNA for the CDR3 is TGTGCCAGCACAGGGGCAGGCGGTGGCAATCAGCCCCAGCATTTT.

CDR3 bases: TGTGCCAGTAGTCCGACAGGAAAAAACACCGGGGGGTGTAGGGTGAACACTGAAGCTTTCTTT. This translates into CASSPTGKNTGGCRVNTEAFF. The rearrangement uses TRBV19 and TRBJ1-1; a possible D gene is TRBD1 (6 bases). Between the trimmed V and J ends, which lost 5 bases and 0 bases, there was a span of 31 bases. Germline V gene lookup returns CDR1 LNHDA and CDR2 SQIVND (reference sequence). CDR3 length: 21 amino acids.

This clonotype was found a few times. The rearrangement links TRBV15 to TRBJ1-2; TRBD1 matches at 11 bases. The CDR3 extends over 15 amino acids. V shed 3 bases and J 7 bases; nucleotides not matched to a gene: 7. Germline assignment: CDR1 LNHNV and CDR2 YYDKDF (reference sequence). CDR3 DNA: TGTGCCACCAGCAGGGACAGGGGGCTGATGAGTGGCTACACCTTC. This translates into CATSRDRGLMSGYTF. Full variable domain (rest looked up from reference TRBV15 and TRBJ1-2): DAMVIQNPRYQVTQFGKPVTLSCSQTLNHNVMYWYQQKSSQAPKLLFHYYDKDFNNEADTPDNFQSRRPNTSFCFLDIRSPGLGDTAMYLCATSRDRGLMSGYTFGSGTRLTVV.

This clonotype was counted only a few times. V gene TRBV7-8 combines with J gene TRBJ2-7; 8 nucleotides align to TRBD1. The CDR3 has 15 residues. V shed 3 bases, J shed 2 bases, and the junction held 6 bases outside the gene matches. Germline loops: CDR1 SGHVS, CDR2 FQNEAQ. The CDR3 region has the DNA TGTGCCAGCAGCTTCGGACAGGGAATGGCCTACGAGCAGTACTTC. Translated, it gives CASSFGQGMAYEQYF.

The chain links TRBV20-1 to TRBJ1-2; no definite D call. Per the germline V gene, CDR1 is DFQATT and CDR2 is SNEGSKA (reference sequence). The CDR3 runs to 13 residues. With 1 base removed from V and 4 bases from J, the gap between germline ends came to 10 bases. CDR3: CSARGPISYGYTF. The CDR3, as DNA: TGCAGTGCTAGAGGCCCGATATCCTATGGCTACACCTTC.

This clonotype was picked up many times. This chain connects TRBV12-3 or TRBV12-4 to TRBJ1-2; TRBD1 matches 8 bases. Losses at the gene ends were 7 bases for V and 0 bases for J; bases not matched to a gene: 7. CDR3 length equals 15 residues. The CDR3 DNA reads TGTGCCAGCAAGGCAGGGGGCATAGCTAACTATGGCTACACCTTC. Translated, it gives CASKAGGIANYGYTF.

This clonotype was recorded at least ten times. The CDR3 is CASSDGPLYPQHF. The CDR3 DNA follows: TGTGCCAGCAGCGATGGCCCCCTTTATCCCCAGCATTTT. This chain connects TRBV25-1 to TRBJ1-5; D gene ambiguous. The CDR3 length is 13 residues. Trimming cost V 6 bases and J 10 bases, with 16 bases left between them. Germline V gene sequence: CDR1 MGHDK, CDR2 SYGVNS. The entire variable domain, with the rest obtained from reference TRBV25-1 and TRBJ1-5, is as follows: EADIYQTPRYLVIGTGKKITLECSQTMGHDKMYWYQQDPGMELHLIHYSYGVNSTEKGDLSSESTVSRIRTEHFPLTLESARPSHTSQYLCASSDGPLYPQHFGDGTRLSIL.

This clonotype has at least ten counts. The CDR3 protein is CASSYSTLAGETQYF. The CDR3 bases are TGTGCCAGCAGTTACTCAACCCTAGCGGGAGAGACCCAGTACTTC. The genes are TRBV6-5 and TRBJ2-5; 8 nucleotides match TRBD2. The ends lost 0 bases at V and 4 bases at J; junction bases unmatched: 4. Germline CDR1 MNHEY, CDR2 SVGAGI. There are 15 residues in the CDR3.

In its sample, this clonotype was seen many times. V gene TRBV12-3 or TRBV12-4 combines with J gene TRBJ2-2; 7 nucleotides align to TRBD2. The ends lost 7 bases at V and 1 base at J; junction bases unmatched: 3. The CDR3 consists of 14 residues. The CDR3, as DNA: TGTGCCAGCACCGGGGGGAAGAACACCGGGGAGCTGTTTTTT. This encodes CASTGGKNTGELFF.

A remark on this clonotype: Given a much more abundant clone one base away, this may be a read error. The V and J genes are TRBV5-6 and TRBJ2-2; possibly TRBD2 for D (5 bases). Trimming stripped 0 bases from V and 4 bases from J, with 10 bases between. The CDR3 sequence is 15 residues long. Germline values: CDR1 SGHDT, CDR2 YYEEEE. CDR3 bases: TGTGCCAGCAGCTTGGTGGACTTGTGCACCGGGGAGCTGTTTTTT. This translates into CASSLVDLCTGELFF.

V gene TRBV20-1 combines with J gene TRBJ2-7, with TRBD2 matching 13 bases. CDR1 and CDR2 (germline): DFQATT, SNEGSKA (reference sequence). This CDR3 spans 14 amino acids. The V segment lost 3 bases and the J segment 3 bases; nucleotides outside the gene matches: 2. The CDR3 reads CSARGLAGIYEQYF. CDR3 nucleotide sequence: TGCAGTGCTAGGGGACTAGCGGGAATCTACGAGCAGTACTTC.

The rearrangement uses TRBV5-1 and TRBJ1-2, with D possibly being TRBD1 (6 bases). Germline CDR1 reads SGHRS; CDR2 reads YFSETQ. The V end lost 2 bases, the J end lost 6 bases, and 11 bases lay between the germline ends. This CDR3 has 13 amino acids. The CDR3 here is CASSFGTRDGYTF. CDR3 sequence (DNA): TGCGCCAGCAGCTTCGGGACAAGGGATGGCTACACCTTC. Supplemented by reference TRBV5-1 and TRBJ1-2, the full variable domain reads KAGVTQTPRYLIKTRGQQVTLSCSPISGHRSVSWYQQTPGQGLQFLFEYFSETQRNKGNFPGRFSGRQFSNSRSEMNVSTLELGDSALYLCASSFGTRDGYTFGSGTRLTVV.